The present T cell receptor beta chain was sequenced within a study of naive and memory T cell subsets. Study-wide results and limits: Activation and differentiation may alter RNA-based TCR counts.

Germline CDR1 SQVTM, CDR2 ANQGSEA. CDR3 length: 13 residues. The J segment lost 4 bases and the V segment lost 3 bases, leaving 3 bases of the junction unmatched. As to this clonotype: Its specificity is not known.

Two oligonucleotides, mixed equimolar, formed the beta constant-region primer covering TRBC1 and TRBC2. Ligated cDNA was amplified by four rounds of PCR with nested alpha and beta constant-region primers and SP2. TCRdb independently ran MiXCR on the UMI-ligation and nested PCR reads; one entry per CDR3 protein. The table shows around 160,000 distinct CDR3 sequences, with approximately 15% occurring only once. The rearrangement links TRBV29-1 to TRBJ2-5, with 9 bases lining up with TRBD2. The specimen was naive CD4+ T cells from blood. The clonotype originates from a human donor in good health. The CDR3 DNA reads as TGCAGCGTTGAGGCTAGCGGGACAGAGACCCAGTACTTC. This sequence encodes CSVEASGTETQYF.